These T cell receptor beta chains were read from a single sample in a study of blood T cell repertoires in COVID-19. Method: immunoSEQ multiplex PCR; TCRdb's copy keeps in-frame clones and lacks some. The data contain roughly 200,000 clones, more than 70% of them seen just once; the ten biggest clones take up 2.8%. Sequenced input: peripheral blood. All receptors come from a woman of 80 years or more with active or convalescent COVID-19. Both conserved end residues are part of each CDR3. Fields, in order: clone size, D gene, V gene, J gene, CDR3 DNA, CDR3 protein. D genes are given only for firm matches. Clone size, where shown, is once, few, many, or a class for clones that have expanded.

size: -
D: -
V: TRBV5-4
J: TRBJ1-4
DNA: TGTGCCAGCAGCTTGTCACAGACGGAAAAACTGTTTTTT
CDR3: CASSLSQTEKLFF

size: -
D: TRBD2
V: TRBV7-6
J: TRBJ2-3
DNA: TGTGCCAGCAGCCGCCCCCCTGGACTAGCGGGGACGAGGGATACGCAGTATTTT
CDR3: CASSRPPGLAGTRDTQYF

size: -
D: -
V: TRBV11-3
J: TRBJ1-6
DNA: TGTGCCAGCAGCCCGGGACTTGATAATTCACCCCTCCACTTT
CDR3: CASSPGLDNSPLHF

size: -
D: TRBD1
V: TRBV5-1
J: TRBJ1-3
DNA: TGCGCCAGCAGCTTTTCCGGGACAGGCTCTGGAAACACCATATATTTT
CDR3: CASSFSGTGSGNTIYF

size: -
D: TRBD2
V: TRBV19
J: TRBJ2-5
DNA: TGTGCCAGTAGTATCCCTGGGGGGGAGGAGACCCAGTACTTC
CDR3: CASSIPGGEETQYF

size: -
D: -
V: TRBV21-1
J: TRBJ2-2
DNA: TGTGCCAGCAGCAAAGGGGGAGAGCTTAACACCGGGGAGCTGTTTTTT
CDR3: CASSKGGELNTGELFF

size: -
D: -
V: TRBV5-4
J: TRBJ1-4
DNA: TGTGCCAGCAGCTTGAACTCAGGGGCGGGCGAAAAACTGTTTTTT
CDR3: CASSLNSGAGEKLFF

size: once
D: -
V: TRBV28
J: TRBJ2-1
DNA: TGTGCCAGCAGTTTCCGGAATGAGCAGTTCTTC
CDR3: CASSFRNEQFF

size: -
D: TRBD2
V: TRBV2
J: TRBJ2-1
DNA: TGTGCCAGCAGTGAGAAGACTAGCGGCTACAATGAGCAGTTCTTC
CDR3: CASSEKTSGYNEQFF

size: -
D: TRBD2
V: TRBV7-2
J: TRBJ2-2
DNA: TGTGCCAGCACCACAATGGGGGGGTCGAACACCGGGGAGCTGTTTTTT
CDR3: CASTTMGGSNTGELFF

size: -
D: -
V: TRBV28
J: TRBJ2-7
DNA: TGTGCCAGCAGTTCTACTTTATTCGCTCTCGGGGAGCAGTACTTC
CDR3: CASSSTLFALGEQYF

size: -
D: -
V: TRBV11-2
J: TRBJ1-1
DNA: TGTGCCAGCAGGAAGACAGGTCTCACTGAAGCTTTCTTT
CDR3: CASRKTGLTEAFF

size: -
D: -
V: TRBV9
J: TRBJ2-5
DNA: TGTGCCAGCAGCGTAGACCAGGGTGGAGAGACCCAGTACTTC
CDR3: CASSVDQGGETQYF

size: few
D: TRBD2
V: TRBV4-3
J: TRBJ2-7
DNA: TGCGCCAGCAGCCAAGGGACTAGCGGGGGGGTCTACGAGCAGTACTTC
CDR3: CASSQGTSGGVYEQYF

size: -
D: -
V: TRBV29-1
J: TRBJ2-5
DNA: TGCAGCGTTGAAGATCGGAGACAGATTCAAGAGACCCAGTACTTC
CDR3: CSVEDRRQIQETQYF

size: -
D: TRBD2
V: TRBV4-1
J: TRBJ2-3
DNA: TGCGCCAGCAGCCAGCACGTAGCGGGGGAAGATACGCAGTATTTT
CDR3: CASSQHVAGEDTQYF

size: -
D: -
V: TRBV5-5
J: TRBJ1-2
DNA: TGTGCCAGCAGCCCGGAACTCCGGGTAGTTAACTATGGCTACACCTTC
CDR3: CASSPELRVVNYGYTF

size: -
D: TRBD1
V: TRBV2
J: TRBJ1-2
DNA: TGTGCCAGCAGGGGACAGGAAACCCTCGAGCCCCTAACACGGGGCTACACCTTC
CDR3: CASRGQETLEPLTRGYTF

size: -
D: -
V: TRBV11-2
J: TRBJ2-3
DNA: TGTGCCAGCAGCTTGACTCGGATCACAGATACGCAGTATTTT
CDR3: CASSLTRITDTQYF

size: -
D: -
V: TRBV6-5
J: TRBJ1-1
DNA: TGTGCCAGCACCCCCCAGCTAGACACTGAAGCTTTCTTT
CDR3: CASTPQLDTEAFF

size: many
D: -
V: TRBV5-5
J: TRBJ1-6
DNA: TGTGCCAGCAGCTTGGTCCGACAAATTAATTCACCCCTCCACTTT
CDR3: CASSLVRQINSPLHF

size: -
D: TRBD1
V: TRBV7-8
J: TRBJ2-7
DNA: TGTGCCAGCAGCTTAGTAGGGGGCTCCTCCTACGAGCAGTACTTC
CDR3: CASSLVGGSSYEQYF

size: -
D: -
V: TRBV19
J: TRBJ1-5
DNA: TGTGCCAGTACCTTACAGGGCGATCAGCCCCAGCATTTT
CDR3: CASTLQGDQPQHF

size: -
D: TRBD1
V: TRBV3-1/TRBV3-2
J: TRBJ1-1
DNA: TGTGCCAGCAGCCTCGGGACAGGGAACACTGAAGCTTTCTTT
CDR3: CASSLGTGNTEAFF

size: -
D: -
V: TRBV2
J: TRBJ1-5
DNA: TGTGCCAGCATGAGTTCACCGAGCAATCAGCCCCAGCATTTT
CDR3: CASMSSPSNQPQHF

size: -
D: -
V: TRBV15
J: TRBJ2-1
DNA: TGTGCCACCAGCAGAGATCGTCAGGGGGAGCAGTTCTTC
CDR3: CATSRDRQGEQFF

size: -
D: TRBD1
V: TRBV6-5
J: TRBJ2-7
DNA: TGTGCCAGCAGTTACCAGGGACAGGGCTACGAGCAGTACTTC
CDR3: CASSYQGQGYEQYF

size: -
D: -
V: TRBV7-8
J: TRBJ1-2
DNA: TGTGCCAGCAGCCGCGAGATAACCTATGGCTACACCTTC
CDR3: CASSREITYGYTF

size: -
D: -
V: TRBV29-1
J: TRBJ2-3
DNA: TGCAGCGTTACCTTAGCGCCTAGCACAGATACGCAGTATTTT
CDR3: CSVTLAPSTDTQYF

size: -
D: TRBD1
V: TRBV11-2
J: TRBJ1-1
DNA: TGTGCCAGCAGCGGACAGGGGGCATCTGAAGCTTTCTTT
CDR3: CASSGQGASEAFF

size: -
D: -
V: TRBV5-5
J: TRBJ1-2
DNA: TGTGCCAGCAGCGTTGGACAGACCGACTATGGCTACACCTTC
CDR3: CASSVGQTDYGYTF

size: -
D: TRBD1
V: TRBV5-1
J: TRBJ1-4
DNA: TGCGCCAGCAGCTTGCTGACAGGGGGTGATGAAAAACTGTTTTTT
CDR3: CASSLLTGGDEKLFF

size: once
D: -
V: TRBV19
J: TRBJ1-5
DNA: TGTGCCAGTAGTTTAATAGCGGGTTTTAGGCATCAGCCCCAGCATTTT
CDR3: CASSLIAGFRHQPQHF

size: -
D: TRBD1
V: TRBV10-3
J: TRBJ2-3
DNA: TGTGCCATCAGTGCCCGGGACAGGGGAACAGATACGCAGTATTTT
CDR3: CAISARDRGTDTQYF

size: few
D: -
V: TRBV7-9
J: TRBJ1-3
DNA: TGTGCCAGCAGCTCAGACAGGACTCTGGGAAACACCATATATTTT
CDR3: CASSSDRTLGNTIYF

size: -
D: -
V: TRBV7-2
J: TRBJ2-1
DNA: TGTGCCAGCAGCTCAACTTCAAGTTCAAGGGGGAATGAGCAGTTCTTC
CDR3: CASSSTSSSRGNEQFF

size: -
D: TRBD1
V: TRBV4-1
J: TRBJ2-4
DNA: TGCGCCAGCATCCTCATAGGGGGCTTCGGCAAAAACATTCAGTACTTC
CDR3: CASILIGGFGKNIQYF

size: -
D: TRBD2
V: TRBV10-3
J: TRBJ2-1
DNA: TGTGCCATTCGCCGCGGGGGGGATTCCTACAATGAGCAGTTCTTC
CDR3: CAIRRGGDSYNEQFF

size: -
D: TRBD2
V: TRBV6-5
J: TRBJ2-7
DNA: TGTGCCAGCAGTTACTCGGGGACTAGCGCCTACGAGCAGTACTTC
CDR3: CASSYSGTSAYEQYF

size: few
D: -
V: TRBV6-5
J: TRBJ1-2
DNA: TGTGCCAGCAGTTACTTAGGGGCGCAGGATGGCTACACCTTC
CDR3: CASSYLGAQDGYTF

size: -
D: TRBD1
V: TRBV25-1
J: TRBJ2-7
DNA: TGTGCCAGCAGCTTTGGACAGGGGTTTTCCTACGAGCAGTACTTC
CDR3: CASSFGQGFSYEQYF

size: -
D: -
V: TRBV21-1
J: TRBJ1-3
DNA: TGTGCCAGCAGCAAAGATAAAGGCAGGGTACCCTCTGGAAACACCATATATTTT
CDR3: CASSKDKGRVPSGNTIYF

size: -
D: TRBD1
V: TRBV27
J: TRBJ1-1
DNA: TGTGCCAGCAGTCTAGGGGACAGGCTCACTGAAGCTTTCTTT
CDR3: CASSLGDRLTEAFF

size: -
D: TRBD1
V: TRBV5-4
J: TRBJ2-5
DNA: TGTGCAGCCAATTCGGGACAGGGGGCTCAAGAGACCCAGTACTTC
CDR3: CAANSGQGAQETQYF

size: few
D: -
V: TRBV5-1
J: TRBJ1-3
DNA: TGCGCCAGCAGCTTGGCCGCAGGGTCTGGAAACACCATATATTTT
CDR3: CASSLAAGSGNTIYF

size: -
D: -
V: TRBV27
J: TRBJ2-2
DNA: TGTGCCAGCAGTCTAATCCCCGGGGAGCTGTTTTTT
CDR3: CASSLIPGELFF

size: -
D: -
V: TRBV25-1
J: TRBJ1-6
DNA: TGTGCCAGTCGGACAGATACAAATTCACCCCTCCACTTT
CDR3: CASRTDTNSPLHF

size: -
D: -
V: TRBV4-1
J: TRBJ1-1
DNA: TGCGCCAGCAGCAGATACGTGGGGGCAAGGACTAGTCGGGGCACTGAAGCTTTCTTT
CDR3: CASSRYVGARTSRGTEAFF

size: -
D: TRBD1
V: TRBV2
J: TRBJ1-1
DNA: TGTGCCAGCAGTAGACAGGGGGGGGCTGAAGCTTTCTTT
CDR3: CASSRQGGAEAFF

size: -
D: TRBD2
V: TRBV4-1
J: TRBJ2-1
DNA: TGCGCCAGCAGCCAAGGCGCGGGGGGGCCGTACAGTGAGCAGTTCTTC
CDR3: CASSQGAGGPYSEQFF

size: -
D: -
V: TRBV5-1
J: TRBJ1-2
DNA: TGCGCCAGCTGTCCCGGCGGGGCATATGGCTACACCTTC
CDR3: CASCPGGAYGYTF